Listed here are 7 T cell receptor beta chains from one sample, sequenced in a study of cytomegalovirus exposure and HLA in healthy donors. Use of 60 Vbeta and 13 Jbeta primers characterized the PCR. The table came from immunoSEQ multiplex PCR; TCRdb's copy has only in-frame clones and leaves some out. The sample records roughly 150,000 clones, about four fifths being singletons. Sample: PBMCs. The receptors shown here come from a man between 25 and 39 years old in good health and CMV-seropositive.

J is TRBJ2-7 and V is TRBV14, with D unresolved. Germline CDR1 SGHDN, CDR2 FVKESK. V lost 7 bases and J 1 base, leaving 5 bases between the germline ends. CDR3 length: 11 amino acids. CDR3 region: CASTGSYEQYF. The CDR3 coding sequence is TGTGCCAGCACCGGGTCCTACGAGCAGTACTTC.

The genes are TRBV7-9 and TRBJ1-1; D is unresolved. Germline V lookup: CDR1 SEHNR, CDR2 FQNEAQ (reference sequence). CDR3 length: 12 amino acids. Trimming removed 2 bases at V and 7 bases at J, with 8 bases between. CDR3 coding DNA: TGTGCCAGCAGCTTACCTATGAGTGAAGCTTTCTTT. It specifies CASSLPMSEAFF.

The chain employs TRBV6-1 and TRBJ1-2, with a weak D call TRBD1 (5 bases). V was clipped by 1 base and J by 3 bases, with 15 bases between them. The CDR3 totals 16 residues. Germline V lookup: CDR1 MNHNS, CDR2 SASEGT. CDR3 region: CASSEGVGHPHYGYTF. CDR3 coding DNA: TGTGCCAGCAGTGAAGGAGTAGGACACCCGCACTATGGCTACACCTTC.

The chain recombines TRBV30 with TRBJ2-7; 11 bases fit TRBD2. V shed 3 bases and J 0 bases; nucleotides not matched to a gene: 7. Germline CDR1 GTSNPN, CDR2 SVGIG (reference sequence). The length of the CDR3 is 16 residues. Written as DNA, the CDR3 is TGTGCCTGGAGCTTCGGACTAGCGGGCACCTCCTACGAGCAGTACTTC. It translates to CAWSFGLAGTSYEQYF.

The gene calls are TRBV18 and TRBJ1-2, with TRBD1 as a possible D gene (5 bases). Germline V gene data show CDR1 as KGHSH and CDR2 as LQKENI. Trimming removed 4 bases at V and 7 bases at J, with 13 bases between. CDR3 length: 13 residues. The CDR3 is CASSLPQGGGYTF. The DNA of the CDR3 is TGTGCCAGCTCACTTCCTCAGGGAGGTGGCTACACCTTC.

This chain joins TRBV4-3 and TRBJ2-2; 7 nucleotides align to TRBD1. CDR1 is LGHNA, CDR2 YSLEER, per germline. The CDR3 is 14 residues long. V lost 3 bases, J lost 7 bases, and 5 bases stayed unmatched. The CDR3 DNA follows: TGCGCCAGCAGCCAGCAAACAGGGGTCGGGGAGCTGTTTTTT. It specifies CASSQQTGVGELFF.

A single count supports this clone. CDR3 coding DNA: TGTGCCAGCTCAGCACTAACAGTTACCAACACTGAAGCTTTCTTT. Its protein is CASSALTVTNTEAFF. The chain links TRBV18 to TRBJ1-1; D call uncertain. Deletions cut 5 bases from V and 2 bases from J, with 15 bases between. The CDR3 is 15 residues long. Germline V lookup: CDR1 KGHSH, CDR2 LQKENI.